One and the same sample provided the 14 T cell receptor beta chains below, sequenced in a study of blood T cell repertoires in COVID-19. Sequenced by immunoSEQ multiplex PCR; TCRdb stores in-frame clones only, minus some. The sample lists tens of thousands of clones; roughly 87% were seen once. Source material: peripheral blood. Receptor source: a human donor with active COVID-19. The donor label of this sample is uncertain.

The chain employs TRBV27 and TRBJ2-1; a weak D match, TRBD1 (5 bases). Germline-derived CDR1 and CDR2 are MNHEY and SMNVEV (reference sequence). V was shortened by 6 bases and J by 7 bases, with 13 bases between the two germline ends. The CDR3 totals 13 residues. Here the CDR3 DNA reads TGTGCCAGCAGGACAGACCCCTGGAATGAGCAGTTCTTC. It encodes CASRTDPWNEQFF.

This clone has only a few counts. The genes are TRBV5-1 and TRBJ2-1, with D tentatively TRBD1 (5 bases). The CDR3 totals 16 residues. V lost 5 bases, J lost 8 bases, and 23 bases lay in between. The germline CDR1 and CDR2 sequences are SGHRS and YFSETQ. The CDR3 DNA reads TGCGCCAGCAGGGTGATGGCAGGGCCCCTAAACGATGAGCAGTTCTTC. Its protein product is CASRVMAGPLNDEQFF.

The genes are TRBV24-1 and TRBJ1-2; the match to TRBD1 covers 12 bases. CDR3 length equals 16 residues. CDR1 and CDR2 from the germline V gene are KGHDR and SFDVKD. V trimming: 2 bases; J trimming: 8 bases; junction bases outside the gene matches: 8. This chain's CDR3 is CATSDSGQGALLGYTF. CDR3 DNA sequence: TGTGCCACCAGTGATTCGGGACAGGGGGCCCTCTTGGGCTACACCTTC.

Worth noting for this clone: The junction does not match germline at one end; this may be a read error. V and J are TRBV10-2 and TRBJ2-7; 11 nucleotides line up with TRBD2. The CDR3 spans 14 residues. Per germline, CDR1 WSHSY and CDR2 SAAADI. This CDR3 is CASKDPSGGTTPGF. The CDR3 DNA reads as TGCGCCAGCAAAGACCCTAGCGGGGGGACCACACCGGGCTTC.

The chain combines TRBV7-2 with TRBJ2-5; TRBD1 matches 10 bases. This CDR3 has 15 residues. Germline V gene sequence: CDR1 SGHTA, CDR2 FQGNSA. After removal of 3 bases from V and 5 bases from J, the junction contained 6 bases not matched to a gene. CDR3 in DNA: TGTGCCAGCAGCTTTCAGACAGGGGGCATGGAGACCCAGTACTTC. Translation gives CASSFQTGGMETQYF.

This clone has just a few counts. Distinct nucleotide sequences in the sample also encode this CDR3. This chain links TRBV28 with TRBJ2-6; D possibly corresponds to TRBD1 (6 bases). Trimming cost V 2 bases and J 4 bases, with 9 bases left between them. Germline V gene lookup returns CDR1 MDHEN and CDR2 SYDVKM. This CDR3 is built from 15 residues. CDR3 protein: CASSLRGSGANVLTF. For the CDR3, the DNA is TGTGCCAGCAGTTTAAGGGGGTCCGGGGCCAACGTCCTGACTTTC.

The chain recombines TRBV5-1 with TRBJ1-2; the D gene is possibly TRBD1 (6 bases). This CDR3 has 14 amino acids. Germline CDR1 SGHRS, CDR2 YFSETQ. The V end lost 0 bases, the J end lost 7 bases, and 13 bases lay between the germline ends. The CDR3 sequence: CASSLGQVPAGYTF. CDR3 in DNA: TGCGCCAGCAGCTTGGGACAGGTACCCGCTGGCTACACCTTC. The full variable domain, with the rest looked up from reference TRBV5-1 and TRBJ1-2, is KAGVTQTPRYLIKTRGQQVTLSCSPISGHRSVSWYQQTPGQGLQFLFEYFSETQRNKGNFPGRFSGRQFSNSRSEMNVSTLELGDSALYLCASSLGQVPAGYTFGSGTRLTVV.

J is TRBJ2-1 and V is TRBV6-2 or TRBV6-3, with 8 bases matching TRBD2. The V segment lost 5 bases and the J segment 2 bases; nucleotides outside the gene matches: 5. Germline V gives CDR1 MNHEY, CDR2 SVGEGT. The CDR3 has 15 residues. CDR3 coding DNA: TGTGCCAGCAGTGGACGGGGGGGTCCCTACAATGAGCAGTTCTTC. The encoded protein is CASSGRGGPYNEQFF.

For the CDR3, the DNA is TGTGCCAGCAGTTACCCTCCACAGTCCATGAACACTGAAGCTTTCTTT. It yields the protein CASSYPPQSMNTEAFF. V is TRBV6-2 or TRBV6-3 and J is TRBJ1-1; D call uncertain. Germline CDR1 is MNHEY and CDR2 is SVGEGT. With 2 bases removed from V and 0 bases from J, the gap between germline ends came to 13 bases. CDR3 length equals 16 residues.

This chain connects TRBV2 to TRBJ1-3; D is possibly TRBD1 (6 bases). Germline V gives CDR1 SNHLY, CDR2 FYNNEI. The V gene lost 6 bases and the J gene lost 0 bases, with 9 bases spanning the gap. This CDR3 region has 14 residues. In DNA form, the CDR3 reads TGTGCCAGCAGACAGGGCAGCTCTGGAAACACCATATATTTT. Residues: CASRQGSSGNTIYF.

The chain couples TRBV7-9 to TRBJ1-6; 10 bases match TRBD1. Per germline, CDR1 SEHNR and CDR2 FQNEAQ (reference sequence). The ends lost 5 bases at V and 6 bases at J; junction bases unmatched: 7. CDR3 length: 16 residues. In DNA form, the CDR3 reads TGTGCCAGCAGCCGGGGGACAGGGGCTTTTAATTCACCCCTCCACTTT. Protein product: CASSRGTGAFNSPLHF.

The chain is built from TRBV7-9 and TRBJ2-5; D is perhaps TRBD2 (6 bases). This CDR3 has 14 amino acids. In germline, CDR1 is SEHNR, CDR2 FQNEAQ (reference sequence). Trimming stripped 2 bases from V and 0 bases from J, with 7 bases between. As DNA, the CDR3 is TGTGCCAGCAGCTTAAGACTAGACCAAGAGACCCAGTACTTC. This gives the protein CASSLRLDQETQYF.

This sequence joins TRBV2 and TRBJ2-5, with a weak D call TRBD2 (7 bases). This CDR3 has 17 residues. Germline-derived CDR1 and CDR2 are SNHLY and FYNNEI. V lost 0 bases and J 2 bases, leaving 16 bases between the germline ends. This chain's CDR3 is CASSEARGGANQETQYF. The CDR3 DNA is TGTGCCAGCAGTGAAGCGCGAGGGGGGGCGAATCAAGAGACCCAGTACTTC.

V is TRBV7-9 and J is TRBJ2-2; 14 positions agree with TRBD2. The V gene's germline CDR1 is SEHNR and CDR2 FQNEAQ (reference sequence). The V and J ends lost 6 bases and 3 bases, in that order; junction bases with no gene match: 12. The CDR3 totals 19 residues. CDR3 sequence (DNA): TGTGCCAGCAGGCGGACTAGCGGGGGGTATGGGATGCACACCGGGGAGCTGTTTTTT. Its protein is CASRRTSGGYGMHTGELFF.